The entry below describes one TCR beta chain. The antigen it binds to is not known. No base-level quality is on record; no much larger clone is a single base apart. All of the isolated RNA was reverse transcribed with the High Capacity cDNA Reverse Transcription Kit, so expressed TCRB transcripts were sequenced. Deep immunoSEQ sequencing was applied to naive, central memory and regulatory T cell samples, giving an average of about 3.7 million total reads per sample. Sorted cells were lysed in RLT buffer, and RNA was extracted using DNase-treated RNeasy Micro or Mini kits according to cell number. To prevent cross-contamination, every cell subset was processed on its own, while patient and healthy donor samples were processed together. The immunoSEQ multiplex PCR was used to amplify TCRB sequences from cDNA, yielding 87-bp fragments that span the CDR3 region. The amplicons were sequenced using the Illumina HiSeq platform. From the authors' description of their analysis: Synthetic template baselines were used to correct PCR bias computationally, reads within Hamming distance 2 were collapsed, and singletons that could not be merged were discarded. By aligning reads against IMGT, V, D and J genes, CDR3 length, and insertions or deletions at six rearrangement sites were assigned. Within each subset, clonotype counts were normalized to the number of sorted cells before true diversity and Gini coefficients were calculated with the tcR R package. The overlap coefficient, calculated on TCRB nucleotide sequences, was used to measure repertoire sharing. Here the immuneACCESS table is served through TCRdb, limited to in-frame sequences with V and J called. Missing clones are a known gap in these copies; in checked studies unresolved V genes cover under half, and the rest lacks a known reason. The V and J calls and clone size are taken from that table; D and trimming were inferred from the DNA. The sample table lists 20,000 to 25,000 clones, over 60% of them with a count of one. Approximately 2% of the sample is in the top ten clones.

The data are from a study of beta chain features in type 1 diabetes listed by TCRdb under 2018. At the level of the whole study: No differences in mean age, gender distribution, total cell number or subset yield were found between patients and healthy donors. A total of over 90,000,000 sorted cells were examined across all samples, and a strong correlation was observed between cell number per subset and RNA yield. The study compared TCRB repertoires of sorted circulating CD4+ T cell subsets between recently diagnosed type 1 diabetes patients and matched healthy donors. Regulatory and stem cell-like memory subsets were isolated from only 8 patients and roughly 8 healthy donors, whereas naive and central memory subsets came from all 30 or so donors.

Trimming takes 3 bases from V and 2 bases from J, and the germline ends sit 7 bases apart. Via the germline V gene (reference sequence), CDR1 is SEHNR and CDR2 FQNEAQ. From cysteine to phenylalanine, the CDR3 is 13 amino acids long. Only the CDR3 part of the read is kept: 39 bases, read in frame from the first base. A single peripheral blood draw of roughly 0.11 L on average was collected from each donor into heparinised tubes. Naive, central memory, regulatory and stem cell-like memory CD4+ T cells were sorted on a BD FACSAria II using a panel including CD45RO, CCR7, CD25, CD127, CD95 and CD27. All sorted populations exceeded 95% purity. PBMCs were separated immediately by Lymphoprep density gradient centrifugation and were stained directly, without being cultured. So that batch effects would be minimized, each experiment stained and sorted samples in pairs, pairing one healthy donor with one patient.

Study-wide findings and limitations: Because cDNA was sequenced instead of genomic DNA, highly expressing activated cells could be over-represented, though the groups showed no difference in activation or CD3 levels. Naive, central memory and regulatory TCRB repertoires appeared more similar among patients than among healthy donors. Type 1 diabetes patients showed a moderate but significant shortening of TCRB CDR3 length in all four CD4+ subsets. Shorter templates might have been favored by PCR, but patient and control samples were amplified and corrected together, so both groups would have been affected equally by any skew. At VDJ recombination sites, patients with type 1 diabetes made fewer insertions and deleted more nucleotides, a pattern implying thymic rearrangement abnormalities. Only small numbers of individuals were included in the HLA sub-analyses, which left unresolved whether HLA type had any influence on TCRB rearrangement.

This clonotype originated in a woman aged 40 to 49 in good health. Sequenced input: Tregs from blood. The meaning of the sample's cell subset or site label: regulatory CD4+ T cells. The rearrangement joined TRBV7-9 to TRBJ1-2; TRBD1 could be the D gene, as 6 bases match. The nucleotide sequence reads as follows: TGTGCCAGCAGCTTTACAGGGAACTATGGCTACACCTTC. Its protein reads: CASSFTGNYGYTF.